Listed here are 13 T cell receptor beta chains from one sample, sequenced in a study of T cells in Graves' hyperthyroidism and ophthalmopathy. Regions amplified from RNA transcripts were the TCR beta CDR3 regions. TCR CDR3 underwent first-round RT-PCR with the HTBI primer set. TCRdb fed the multiplex PCR reads into MiXCR, producing one record per CDR3 protein. The sample has hundreds of thousands of distinct CDR3 sequences, 20% seen once. The sequenced material came from blood. These receptors all stem from a man aged 40-49 years with Graves' ophthalmopathy.

This clonotype appeared a few times. V and J are TRBV19 and TRBJ1-5; D gene unclear. Trimming stripped 4 bases from V and 0 bases from J, with 16 bases between. This CDR3 has 17 amino acids. CDR1 LNHDA and CDR2 SQIVND come from the germline V gene (reference sequence). The CDR3 DNA reads as TGTGCCAGTAGTAAAGGACCTTCCGACTATAGCAATCAGCCCCAGCATTTT. It codes for CASSKGPSDYSNQPQHF.

The rearrangement joins TRBV6-2 or TRBV6-3 to TRBJ2-2; a weak D match, TRBD1 (6 bases). The V and J ends lost 7 bases and 5 bases respectively, with 14 bases between them. Germline V gene sequence: CDR1 MNHEY, CDR2 SVGEGT. The CDR3 spans 14 residues. The CDR3 bases are TGTGCCAGCACTGCAGGGGTGGGAACCGGGGAGCTGTTTTTT. It translates to CASTAGVGTGELFF.

This clonotype was counted many times. This chain uses TRBV20-1 with TRBJ2-7, with D uncertain. The germline V gene encodes CDR1 DFQATT and CDR2 SNEGSKA (reference sequence). There are 14 residues in the CDR3. V was trimmed by 3 bases and J by 3 bases, leaving 15 bases between them. As DNA, the CDR3 is TGCAGTGCTAGGGCAGCCCCCTCGGGCTACGAGCAGTACTTC. As protein: CSARAAPSGYEQYF.

The chain recombines TRBV7-9 with TRBJ2-2, with 10 bases that match TRBD2. The J segment lost 8 bases and the V segment lost 5 bases, leaving 11 bases of the junction unmatched. Germline CDR1 and CDR2: SEHNR and FQNEAQ (reference sequence). CDR3 length: 16 residues. In DNA, the CDR3 is TGTGCCAGCAGCCGGCTAGCGGGAGCGGCCACGGGGGAGCTGTTTTTT. Its protein is CASSRLAGAATGELFF.

Points on this clonotype: Compared with germline, one end of the junction differs, possibly owing to a read error. J is TRBJ2-3 and V is TRBV7-9; 7 positions match TRBD1. The CDR3 is made up of 14 amino acids. Germline lookup yields CDR1 SEHNR and CDR2 FQNEAQ (reference sequence). For the CDR3, the DNA is TGCGCCAGCAGCCAAAGGAACAGGGGAGATACGCAGTATTTT. Amino acids: CASSQRNRGDTQYF. The full variable domain, its missing parts supplied by reference TRBV7-9 and TRBJ2-3, is DTGVSQNPRHKITKRGQNVTFRCDPISEHNRLYWYRQTLGQGPEFLTYFQNEAQLEKSRLLSDRFSAERPKGSFSTLEIQRTEQGDSAMYLCASSQRNRGDTQYFGPGTRLTVL.

This clonotype was seen ten or more times. The gene calls are TRBV3-1 and TRBJ1-1, with D hard to call. CDR3 length: 13 residues. Trimming took off 2 bases at V and 1 base at J, with 5 bases between the two ends. Germline V CDR1 and CDR2: LGHDT, YNNKEL (reference sequence). CDR3 loop: CASSQRQNTEAFF. In DNA form, the CDR3 reads TGTGCCAGCAGCCAACGGCAGAACACTGAAGCTTTCTTT.

CDR3 bases: TGTGCCAGTAATACGGGCTATAGCAATCAGCCCCAGCATTTT. Translation: CASNTGYSNQPQHF. J is TRBJ1-5 and V is TRBV28; no definite D call. The CDR3 spans 14 residues. Germline V gene lookup returns CDR1 MDHEN and CDR2 SYDVKM. V was trimmed by 9 bases and J by 0 bases, leaving 12 bases between them.

This clonotype was seen more than once but under ten times. The chain is built from TRBV4-1 and TRBJ1-2; no reliable D call. The V end was cut by 1 base, the J end by 4 bases, with 13 bases between. Germline CDR1 MGHRA, CDR2 YSYEKL. This CDR3 comprises 15 residues. The CDR3: CASSQAAEAGYGYTF. The CDR3 DNA reads TGCGCCAGCAGCCAAGCCGCCGAGGCAGGCTATGGCTACACCTTC.

There are many counts of this clonotype. The V call is TRBV2, the J call TRBJ1-2; D is unresolved. Germline CDR1 and CDR2: SNHLY and FYNNEI. The V gene lost 4 bases and the J gene lost 2 bases, with 20 bases spanning the gap. The CDR3 covers 17 residues. CDR3: CASSARIEAGKNYGYTF. The DNA of the CDR3 is TGTGCCAGCAGTGCCAGAATCGAAGCGGGAAAAAACTATGGCTACACCTTC. The full variable domain, with the rest looked up from reference TRBV2 and TRBJ1-2, is EPEVTQTPSHQVTQMGQEVILRCVPISNHLYFYWYRQILGQKVEFLVSFYNNEISEKSEIFDDQFSVERPDGSNFTLKIRSTKLEDSAMYFCASSARIEAGKNYGYTFGSGTRLTVV.

This clonotype was counted at least ten times. The chain recombines TRBV20-1 with TRBJ2-5; 12 nucleotides match TRBD2. V was clipped by 6 bases and J by 5 bases; unmatched bases: 1. Germline lookup yields CDR1 DFQATT and CDR2 SNEGSKA (reference sequence). The CDR3 runs 12 residues. CDR3 DNA: TGCAGTGCCACTAGCGGGAGGGAGACCCAGTACTTC. It translates to CSATSGRETQYF.

This clonotype was detected many times. Here the CDR3 reads CASSYRVYGYTF. In nucleotides, the CDR3 is TGTGCCAGCAGTTACAGGGTCTATGGCTACACCTTC. This chain uses TRBV12-3 or TRBV12-4 with TRBJ1-2, with D perhaps matching TRBD1 (6 bases). The CDR3 runs to 12 residues. Between the trimmed V and J ends, which lost 4 bases and 4 bases, there was a span of 7 bases.

V is TRBV6-1 and J is TRBJ1-5; D is undetermined. The CDR3 loop spans 12 amino acids. Per germline, CDR1 MNHNS and CDR2 SASEGT. The CDR3 reads CASKFSNQPQHF. Here the CDR3 DNA reads TGTGCGTCTAAGTTTAGCAATCAGCCCCAGCATTTT.

This clonotype was recorded a few times. V usage is TRBV6-1 and J usage is TRBJ2-7; the D is unclear. With 5 bases removed from V and 3 bases from J, the gap between germline ends came to 11 bases. The CDR3 has 13 residues. CDR1 and CDR2 from the germline V gene are MNHNS and SASEGT. DNA of the CDR3: TGTGCCAGCAGTCCGCAACCTTTCTACGAGCAGTACTTC. As protein: CASSPQPFYEQYF.